This TCR beta chain was captured in a study of cytomegalovirus exposure and HLA in healthy donors. Turning to the study itself: As released early, the data held about 85 million unique TCRs from HLA-typed donors.

With 2 bases removed from V and 9 bases from J, the gap between germline ends came to 17 bases. CDR1 and CDR2 from the germline V gene are KGHSY and FQNENV. There are 15 residues in the CDR3. It was with 60 Vbeta and 13 Jbeta primers that the PCR ran. Some clones are missing from TCRdb's copy, which holds only in-frame ones; the method was immunoSEQ multiplex PCR. The sample contains about 110,000 clones, 71% of which appear only once. The sequence derives from a female donor in good health and CMV-seronegative. The V call is TRBV16, the J call TRBJ2-1; no clear D gene. Sample: PBMCs. CDR3 DNA: TGTGCCAGCAGCCAAGGTACAGCAACAATTGGTGAGCAGTTCTTC. It yields the protein CASSQGTATIGEQFF.